The clone carrying this T cell receptor (beta chain) came up many times. Its specificity is not known. The study enrolled patients aged 18 to 65 with newly diagnosed hyperthyroidism of under 2 months' duration. Uncontrolled infection, other autoimmune disease, pregnancy or lactation led to exclusion. This entry belongs to a study of T cells in Graves' hyperthyroidism and ophthalmopathy. Study results and limitations: Most thyroid-expanded clonotypes above 0.001 were also found in blood. The model's output predicted ophthalmopathy at a median of around 7 months prior to onset.

Amplification of TCR beta CDR3 regions was performed using RNA transcripts as template. Primed by the HTBI set, a first-round RT-PCR was run on the TCR CDR3. From the multiplex PCR reads, TCRdb called clonotypes with MiXCR, one entry per CDR3 protein. The sample consists of 730,000 or so distinct CDR3 sequences, 18% of them appearing once. Germline values: CDR1 MNHEY, CDR2 SVGAGI. After removal of 2 bases from V and 1 base from J, the junction contained 5 bases not matched to a gene. The CDR3 has 15 amino acids. Sequences were obtained from blood. The rearrangement links TRBV6-5 to TRBJ2-7; 7 nucleotides agree with TRBD1. The TCR was taken from a woman aged 45-65 years with Graves' hyperthyroidism that later progressed to Graves' ophthalmopathy. CDR3 sequence: CASSYRTGVSYEQYF. The CDR3, as DNA: TGTGCCAGCAGTTACCGCACAGGGGTATCCTACGAGCAGTACTTC.